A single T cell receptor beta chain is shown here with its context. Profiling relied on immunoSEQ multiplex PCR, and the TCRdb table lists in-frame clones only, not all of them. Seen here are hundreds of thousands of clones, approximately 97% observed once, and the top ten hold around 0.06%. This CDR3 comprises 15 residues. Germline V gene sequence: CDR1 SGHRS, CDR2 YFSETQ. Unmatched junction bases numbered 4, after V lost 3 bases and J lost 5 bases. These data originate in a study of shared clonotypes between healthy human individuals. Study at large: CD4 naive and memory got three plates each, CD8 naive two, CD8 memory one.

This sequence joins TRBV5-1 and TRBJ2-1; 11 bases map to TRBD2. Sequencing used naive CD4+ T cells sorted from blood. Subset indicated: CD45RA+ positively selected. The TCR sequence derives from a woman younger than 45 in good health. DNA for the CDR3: TGCGCCAGCAGCTATACTAGCGGGAGTAACAATGAGCAGTTCTTC. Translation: CASSYTSGSNNEQFF.